The 25 T cell receptor beta chains in this list originate from one sample, sequenced in a study of T cell changes during pregnancy in multiple sclerosis. Measured with immunoSEQ multiplex PCR; TCRdb has only the in-frame clones, and not every one. The sample records approximately 110,000 clones, 80% to 95% being singletons. The sequences come from peripheral blood, collected after pregnancy. These receptors all come from a female donor with multiple sclerosis, enrolled in a pregnancy study.

The chain joins TRBV7-8 to TRBJ1-1; no clear D gene. The CDR3 contains 15 residues. V was clipped by 1 base and J by 3 bases, with 12 bases between them. Germline CDR1 is SGHVS and CDR2 is FQNEAQ. In nucleotides, the CDR3 is TGTGCCAGCAGCTTAGGGGCCAGATTATACACTGAAGCTTTCTTT. Translating gives CASSLGARLYTEAFF.

The chain has TRBV11-2 and TRBJ1-2; no reliable D call. The CDR3 is 12 amino acids. Trimming stripped 5 bases from V and 8 bases from J, with 12 bases between. Germline-derived CDR1 and CDR2 are SGHAT and FQNNGV. This chain's CDR3 is CASSTPAGGYTF. The CDR3 DNA reads as TGTGCCAGCAGCACCCCGGCGGGGGGCTACACCTTC.

The chain joins TRBV2 to TRBJ2-7, with D possibly TRBD2 on 7 matching bases. V was cut by 0 bases and J by 5 bases, with 11 bases left in between. Germline V lookup: CDR1 SNHLY, CDR2 FYNNEI. This CDR3 comprises 14 residues. This CDR3 is CASSEASGGHEQYF. CDR3 in DNA: TGTGCCAGCAGTGAAGCGTCCGGGGGGCACGAGCAGTACTTC.

V is TRBV19 and J is TRBJ2-3, with D possibly being TRBD1 (6 bases). This CDR3 spans 17 amino acids. Germline values: CDR1 LNHDA, CDR2 SQIVND (reference sequence). Trimming shortened V by 3 bases and J by 0 bases, and 16 bases separated the two germline ends. The CDR3 nucleotides are TGTGCCAGTAGTATCCCCCCGGGCAGGGGTAGCACAGATACGCAGTATTTT. Its translation: CASSIPPGRGSTDTQYF.

The sample holds one count of this clone. The rearrangement links TRBV27 to TRBJ2-7, with 11 bases fitting TRBD1. The ends lost 1 base at V and 5 bases at J; junction bases unmatched: 4. There are 15 residues in the CDR3. Germline values: CDR1 MNHEY, CDR2 SMNVEV (reference sequence). The CDR3 is CASSLFGQGADEQYF. Written as DNA, the CDR3 is TGTGCCAGCAGTTTATTCGGACAGGGGGCCGACGAGCAGTACTTC.

This chain uses TRBV6-1 with TRBJ2-5, with 11 bases that match TRBD1. The germline V gene encodes CDR1 MNHNS and CDR2 SASEGT. The CDR3 runs 15 residues. The junction had 5 bases not matched to a gene; V was cut back by 5 bases and J by 3 bases. The CDR3 coding sequence is TGTGCCAGCAGTCGGACAGGGGGCGTAGAAGAGACCCAGTACTTC. Translating gives CASSRTGGVEETQYF.

This sequence joins TRBV2 and TRBJ1-2; D call uncertain. The V gene's germline CDR1 is SNHLY and CDR2 FYNNEI. The CDR3 runs to 14 residues. The V gene lost 4 bases and the J gene lost 7 bases, with 16 bases spanning the gap. This CDR3 is CASSGAAGLVGYTF. CDR3 in DNA: TGTGCCAGCAGTGGTGCAGCCGGGTTGGTTGGCTACACCTTC.

This clone was counted only a few times. The chain joins TRBV2 to TRBJ1-2; D is undetermined. This CDR3 spans 14 amino acids. Per the germline V gene, CDR1 is SNHLY and CDR2 is FYNNEI. Deletions cut 4 bases from V and 4 bases from J, with 13 bases between. For the CDR3, the DNA is TGTGCCAGCAGTGTCGGGGAGGAAGGCTATGGCTACACCTTC. The encoded protein is CASSVGEEGYGYTF.

The V call is TRBV6-5, the J call TRBJ2-5, with 9 bases that match TRBD1. The DNA end lines up better with TRBJ2-7; the J call may be wrong. CDR3 length: 16 residues. Germline CDR1 and CDR2: MNHEY and SVGAGI. The CDR3 coding sequence is TGTGCCAGCAGTTACGCCCGGGACAGGGTTGGCTACGAGCAGTACTTC. This codes for CASSYARDRVGYEQYF.

This chain connects TRBV11-3 to TRBJ2-7; D perhaps matches TRBD1 (6 bases). V shed 3 bases and J shed 3 bases, with 12 bases lying between them. The germline gives CDR1 SGHNT, CDR2 YENEEA. The CDR3 consists of 14 residues. CDR3 nucleotides: TGTGCCAGCAGCTTGGACAGAAAAGACTACGAGCAGTACTTC. It yields the protein CASSLDRKDYEQYF. Looking up the rest from reference TRBV11-3 and TRBJ2-7 gives the full variable domain: EAGVVQSPRYKIIEKKQPVAFWCNPISGHNTLYWYLQNLGQGPELLIRYENEEAVDDSQLPKDRFSAERLKGVDSTLKIQPAELGDSAVYLCASSLDRKDYEQYFGPGTRLTVT.

The CDR3 sequence: CASSRDRAPTDTQYF. In DNA form, the CDR3 reads TGTGCCAGCAGCCGAGACAGGGCGCCCACAGATACGCAGTATTTT. The chain carries TRBV2 and TRBJ2-3; TRBD1 aligns across 7 bases. Germline CDR1 reads SNHLY; CDR2 reads FYNNEI. V gave up 6 bases and J gave up 2 bases; unmatched junction bases: 8. This CDR3 region has 15 residues.

The rearrangement uses TRBV25-1 and TRBJ2-7, with 8 nucleotides matching TRBD1. The CDR3 covers 17 residues. CDR1 and CDR2 from the germline V gene are MGHDK and SYGVNS. Trimming cost V 5 bases and J 4 bases; bases outside gene matches: 16. The CDR3 nucleotides are TGTGCCAGCAGTCACACCCCCCAGGGGGCCGGAATTTACGAGCAGTACTTC. It is translated as CASSHTPQGAGIYEQYF.

This chain joins TRBV13 and TRBJ2-3, with D possibly being TRBD1 (7 bases). The germline CDR1 and CDR2 sequences are PRHDT and FYEKMQ (reference sequence). V was clipped by 5 bases and J by 7 bases, with 34 bases between them. CDR3 length: 20 residues. CDR3 DNA: TGTGCCAGCAGCACATATGGGGGGACCGACAGGGTTTACGCTACGAATACGCAGTATTTT. This sequence encodes CASSTYGGTDRVYATNTQYF.

The rearrangement uses TRBV7-8 and TRBJ1-2; the D is unclear. The CDR3 has 13 amino acids. Between the trimmed V and J ends, which lost 3 bases and 8 bases, there was a span of 13 bases. Per the germline V gene, CDR1 is SGHVS and CDR2 is FQNEAQ. CDR3 nucleotide sequence: TGTGCCAGCAGCTTTTCGCGACAACAAGGCTACACCTTC. Translation gives CASSFSRQQGYTF.

The CDR3 region is CASSQSFGSSGNTIYF. The CDR3 nucleotides read TGCGCCAGCAGCCAGTCTTTTGGGAGCTCTGGAAACACCATATATTTT. This chain links TRBV4-1 with TRBJ1-3; D remains unclear. Germline V CDR1 and CDR2: MGHRA, YSYEKL. This CDR3 is built from 16 residues. With 3 bases removed from V and 0 bases from J, the gap between germline ends came to 12 bases.

The chain uses TRBV20-1 and TRBJ2-7; D remains unclear. This CDR3 contains 11 residues. Germline V CDR1 and CDR2: DFQATT, SNEGSKA (reference sequence). V was clipped by 5 bases and J by 1 base, with 6 bases between them. The CDR3 sequence is CSASQSYEQYF. DNA of the CDR3: TGCAGTGCTTCCCAATCCTACGAGCAGTACTTC.

This rearrangement joins TRBV19 to TRBJ1-2; D gene ambiguous. V was pared by 5 bases and J by 7 bases, with 14 bases between. Germline V gives CDR1 LNHDA, CDR2 SQIVND (reference sequence). The CDR3 runs to 13 residues. CDR3 sequence reads: CASSLAAPRGYTF. For the CDR3, the DNA is TGTGCCAGTAGTCTGGCGGCGCCTCGTGGCTACACCTTC.

The genes are TRBV4-2 and TRBJ1-2; D is possibly TRBD1 (5 bases). CDR3 size: 17 residues. Between the trimmed V and J ends, which lost 0 bases and 8 bases, there was a span of 22 bases. The V gene's germline CDR1 is LGHNA and CDR2 YNFKEQ. CDR3 sequence: CASSQDPMAGLVGGYTF. DNA for the CDR3: TGTGCCAGCAGCCAAGATCCGATGGCAGGGCTAGTAGGGGGCTACACCTTC.

The J gene is TRBJ2-5, the V gene TRBV27; D is ambiguous. V lost 5 bases to trimming and J lost 4 bases, with 11 bases between them. The CDR3 contains 13 residues. The germline V gene encodes CDR1 MNHEY and CDR2 SMNVEV (reference sequence). CDR3 nucleotides: TGTGCCAGCAGTGTCCTGGCTGGAGAGACCCAGTACTTC. Residues: CASSVLAGETQYF.

The rearrangement joins TRBV5-1 to TRBJ1-6; D is undetermined. This CDR3 comprises 14 residues. The germline V gene has CDR1 SGHRS and CDR2 YFSETQ. V lost 0 bases and J lost 8, with 9 bases in between. This CDR3 is CASSLDGSYSPLHF. The CDR3 DNA follows: TGCGCCAGCAGCTTGGACGGGTCTTATTCACCCCTCCACTTT.

The chain couples TRBV2 to TRBJ1-2, with 7 bases fitting TRBD1. V was clipped by 6 bases and J by 2 bases; unmatched bases: 6. The CDR3 spans 14 residues. Germline lookup yields CDR1 SNHLY and CDR2 FYNNEI. This CDR3 reads CASRRDSENYGYTF. Here the CDR3 DNA reads TGTGCCAGCAGGAGGGACAGTGAAAACTATGGCTACACCTTC.

The chain carries TRBV5-1 and TRBJ2-1; 16 bases align to TRBD2. This CDR3 has 21 amino acids. Germline trimming cut 4 bases from V and 4 bases from J; bases unmatched to any gene: 17. The germline V gene encodes CDR1 SGHRS and CDR2 YFSETQ. Here the CDR3 reads CASSLPGTSGGVSLGYNEQFF. CDR3 bases: TGCGCCAGCAGCCTACCCGGGACTAGCGGGGGGGTCAGCCTGGGGTACAATGAGCAGTTCTTC.

The CDR3 nucleotides are TGCGCCAGCAGCTTGGGACAGGGAAAGGGGGAGACCCAGTACTTC. Translated, it gives CASSLGQGKGETQYF. This sequence joins TRBV5-1 and TRBJ2-5; 7 nucleotides line up with TRBD1. The CDR3 contains 15 residues. The V gene end was trimmed by 0 bases and the J gene end by 5 bases; junction bases not matched to a gene: 7. CDR1 SGHRS and CDR2 YFSETQ come from the germline V gene.

The V gene is TRBV7-2, the J gene TRBJ1-5, with D possibly being TRBD1 (6 bases). Germline CDR1 SGHTA, CDR2 FQGNSA. CDR3 size: 14 residues. Trimming removed 4 bases from V and 3 bases from J, with 10 bases in between. The CDR3 nucleotides are TGTGCCAGCAGCTCAGGACAGCCCAATCAGCCCCAGCATTTT. Translation gives CASSSGQPNQPQHF.

This clone was seen just once. The chain couples TRBV27 to TRBJ2-2; a possible D gene is TRBD1 (5 bases). Germline values: CDR1 MNHEY, CDR2 SMNVEV (reference sequence). This CDR3 comprises 14 residues. V dropped 6 bases and J dropped 1 base, with 9 bases sitting between them. The chain's CDR3 is CASSLTGNTGELFF. CDR3 DNA: TGTGCCAGCAGCCTTACAGGGAACACCGGGGAGCTGTTTTTT.